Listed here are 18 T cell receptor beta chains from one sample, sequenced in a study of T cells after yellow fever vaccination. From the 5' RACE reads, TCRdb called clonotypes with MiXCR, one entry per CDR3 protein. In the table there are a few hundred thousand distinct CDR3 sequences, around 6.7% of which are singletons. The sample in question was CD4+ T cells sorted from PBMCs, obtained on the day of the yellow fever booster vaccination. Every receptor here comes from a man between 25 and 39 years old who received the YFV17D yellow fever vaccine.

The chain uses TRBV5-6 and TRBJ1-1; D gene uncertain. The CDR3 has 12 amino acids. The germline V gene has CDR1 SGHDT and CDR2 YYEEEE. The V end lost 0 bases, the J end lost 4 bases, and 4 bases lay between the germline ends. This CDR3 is CASSLVATEAFF. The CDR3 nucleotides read TGTGCCAGCAGCTTGGTCGCCACTGAAGCTTTCTTT.

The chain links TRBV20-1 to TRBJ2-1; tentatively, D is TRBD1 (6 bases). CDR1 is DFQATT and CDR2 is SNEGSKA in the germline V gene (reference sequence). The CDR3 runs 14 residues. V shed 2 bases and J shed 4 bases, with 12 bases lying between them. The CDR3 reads CSARPGQRYNEQFF. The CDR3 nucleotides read TGCAGTGCTAGACCCGGACAGAGATACAATGAGCAGTTCTTC.

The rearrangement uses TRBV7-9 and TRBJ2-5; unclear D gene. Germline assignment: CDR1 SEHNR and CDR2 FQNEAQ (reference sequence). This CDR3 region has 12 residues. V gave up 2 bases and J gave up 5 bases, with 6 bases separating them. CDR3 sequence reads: CASSLFRETQYF. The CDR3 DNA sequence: TGTGCCAGCAGCTTATTTCGGGAGACCCAGTACTTC.

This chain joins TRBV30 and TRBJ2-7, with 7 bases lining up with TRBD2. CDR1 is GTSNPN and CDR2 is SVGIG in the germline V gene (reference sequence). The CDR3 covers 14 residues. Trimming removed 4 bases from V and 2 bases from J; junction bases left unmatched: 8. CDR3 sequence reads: CAWNKGGSAYEQYF. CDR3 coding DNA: TGTGCCTGGAATAAGGGCGGGAGCGCCTACGAGCAGTACTTC.

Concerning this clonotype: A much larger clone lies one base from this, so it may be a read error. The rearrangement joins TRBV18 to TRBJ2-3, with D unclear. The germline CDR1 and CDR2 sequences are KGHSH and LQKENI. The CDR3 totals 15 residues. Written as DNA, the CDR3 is TGTTCCAGCTCACCTATCCACGGATACACAGATACGCAGTATTTT. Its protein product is CSSSPIHGYTDTQYF.

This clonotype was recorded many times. Written as DNA, the CDR3 is TGCGCCAGCACTCTAGCGGGATCATCAGATACGCAGTATTTT. It is translated as CASTLAGSSDTQYF. This chain uses TRBV10-2 with TRBJ2-3, with 9 bases lining up with TRBD2. Trimming cost V 7 bases and J 4 bases; bases outside gene matches: 6. Looked up from germline, CDR1 is WSHSY and CDR2 is SAAADI. The CDR3 sequence is 14 residues long.

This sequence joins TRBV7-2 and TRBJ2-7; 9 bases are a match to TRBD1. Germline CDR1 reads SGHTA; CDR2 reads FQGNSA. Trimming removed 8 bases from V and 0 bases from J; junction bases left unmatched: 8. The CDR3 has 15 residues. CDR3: CASPLTGGFSYEQYF. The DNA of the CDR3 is TGTGCCAGCCCCCTGACAGGGGGTTTCTCCTACGAGCAGTACTTC. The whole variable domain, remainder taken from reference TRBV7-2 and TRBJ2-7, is GAGVSQSPSNKVTEKGKDVELRCDPISGHTALYWYRQSLGQGLEFLIYFQGNSAPDKSGLPSDRFSAERTGGSVSTLTIQRTQQEDSAVYLCASPLTGGFSYEQYFGPGTRLTVT.

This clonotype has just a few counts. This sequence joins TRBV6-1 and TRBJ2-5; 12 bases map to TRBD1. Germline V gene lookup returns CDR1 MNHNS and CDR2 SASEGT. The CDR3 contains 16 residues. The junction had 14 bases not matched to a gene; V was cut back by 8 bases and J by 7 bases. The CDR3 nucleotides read TGTGCCAGCCTAACTGAACGGGACAGGGGGCGTGGGACCCAGTACTTC. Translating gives CASLTERDRGRGTQYF.

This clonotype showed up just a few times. CDR3 DNA: TGCAGCGTTGACAGGGGGCCCAACTATGGCTACACCTTC. Amino acids: CSVDRGPNYGYTF. This chain joins TRBV29-1 and TRBJ1-2; TRBD1 matches 8 bases. The CDR3 consists of 13 residues. Trimming removed 3 bases from V and 2 bases from J; junction bases left unmatched: 2. Germline V lookup: CDR1 SQVTM, CDR2 ANQGSEA.

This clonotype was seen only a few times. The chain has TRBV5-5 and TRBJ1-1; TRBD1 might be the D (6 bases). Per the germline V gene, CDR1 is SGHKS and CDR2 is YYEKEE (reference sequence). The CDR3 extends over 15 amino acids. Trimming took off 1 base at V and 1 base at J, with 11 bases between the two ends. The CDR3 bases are TGTGCCAGCAGCTTGTCGGGACAATCGAACACTGAAGCTTTCTTT. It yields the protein CASSLSGQSNTEAFF.

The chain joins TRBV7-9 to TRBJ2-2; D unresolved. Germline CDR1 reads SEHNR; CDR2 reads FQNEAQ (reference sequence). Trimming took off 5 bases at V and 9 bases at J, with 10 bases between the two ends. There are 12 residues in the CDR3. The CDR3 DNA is TGTGCCAGCAGCCACCCAGCCTGGGAGCTGTTTTTT. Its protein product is CASSHPAWELFF. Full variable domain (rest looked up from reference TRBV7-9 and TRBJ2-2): DTGVSQNPRHKITKRGQNVTFRCDPISEHNRLYWYRQTLGQGPEFLTYFQNEAQLEKSRLLSDRFSAERPKGSFSTLEIQRTEQGDSAMYLCASSHPAWELFFGEGSRLTVL.

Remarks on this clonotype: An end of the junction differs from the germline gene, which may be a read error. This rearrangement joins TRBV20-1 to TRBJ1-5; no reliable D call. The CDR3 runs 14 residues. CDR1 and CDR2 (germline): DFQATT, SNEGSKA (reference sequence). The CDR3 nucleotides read TGCAGTGCTCGAGACGAAGGGAAATATCAGCCCCAGCATTTT. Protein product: CSARDEGKYQPQHF.

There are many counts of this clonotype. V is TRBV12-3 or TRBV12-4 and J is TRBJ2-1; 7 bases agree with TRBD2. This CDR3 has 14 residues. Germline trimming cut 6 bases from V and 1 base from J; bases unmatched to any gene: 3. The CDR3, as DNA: TGTGCCAGCAGGCGGGAGCTATCCTACAATGAGCAGTTCTTC. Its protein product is CASRRELSYNEQFF.

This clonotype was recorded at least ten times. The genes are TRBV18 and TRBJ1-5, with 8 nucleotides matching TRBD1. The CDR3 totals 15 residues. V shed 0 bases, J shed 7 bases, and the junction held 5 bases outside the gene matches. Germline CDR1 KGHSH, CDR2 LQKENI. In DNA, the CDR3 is TGTGCCAGCTCACCACCTGGAGACAGGGGACAGCCCCAGCATTTT. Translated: CASSPPGDRGQPQHF.

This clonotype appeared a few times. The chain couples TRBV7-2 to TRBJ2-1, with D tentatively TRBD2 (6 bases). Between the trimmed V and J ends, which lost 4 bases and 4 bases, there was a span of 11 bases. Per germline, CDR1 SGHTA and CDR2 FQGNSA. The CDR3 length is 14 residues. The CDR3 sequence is CASSSISGYNEQFF. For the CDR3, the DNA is TGTGCCAGCAGCTCGATTAGCGGTTACAATGAGCAGTTCTTC.

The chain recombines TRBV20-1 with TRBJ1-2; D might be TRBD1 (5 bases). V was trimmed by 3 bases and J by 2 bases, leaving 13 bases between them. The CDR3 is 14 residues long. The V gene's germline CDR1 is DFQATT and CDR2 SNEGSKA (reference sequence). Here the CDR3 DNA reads TGCAGTGCTAGCTCCCGACGGGGGAACTATGGCTACACCTTC. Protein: CSASSRRGNYGYTF.

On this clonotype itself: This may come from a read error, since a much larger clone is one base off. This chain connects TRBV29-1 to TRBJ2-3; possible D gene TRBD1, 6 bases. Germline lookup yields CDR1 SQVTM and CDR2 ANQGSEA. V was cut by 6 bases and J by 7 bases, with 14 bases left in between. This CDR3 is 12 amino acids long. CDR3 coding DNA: TGCAGCGTGGTAGGGGGTATGAATACGCAGTATTTT. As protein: CSVVGGMNTQYF.

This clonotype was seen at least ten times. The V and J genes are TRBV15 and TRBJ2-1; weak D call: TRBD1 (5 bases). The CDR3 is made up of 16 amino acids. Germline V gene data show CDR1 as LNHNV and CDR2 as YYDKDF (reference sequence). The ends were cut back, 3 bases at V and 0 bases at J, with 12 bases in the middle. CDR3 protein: CATSSKPRVSYNEQFF. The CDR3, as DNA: TGTGCCACCAGCAGCAAACCCAGGGTCTCCTACAATGAGCAGTTCTTC. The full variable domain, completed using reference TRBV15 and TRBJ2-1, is DAMVIQNPRYQVTQFGKPVTLSCSQTLNHNVMYWYQQKSSQAPKLLFHYYDKDFNNEADTPDNFQSRRPNTSFCFLDIRSPGLGDTAMYLCATSSKPRVSYNEQFFGPGTRLTVL.